The 26 T cell receptor beta chains presented below share a single source sample, sequenced in a study of naive and memory T cell subsets. The beta constant-region primer was an equimolar mix of two oligonucleotides covering TRBC1 and TRBC2. Four rounds of PCR amplified the ligated cDNA using nested alpha and beta constant-region primers plus SP2. TCRdb re-derived calls from the UMI-ligation and nested PCR reads in MiXCR, one entry per CDR3 protein. The repertoire holds 120,000 or so distinct CDR3 sequences, just over 35% seen once, with roughly 0.9% in the top ten. Sequenced sample: central memory CD4+ T cells from blood. These receptor sequences come from a human donor in good health.

The chain combines TRBV7-2 with TRBJ2-5; 9 nucleotides match TRBD2. Germline trimming cut 3 bases from V and 4 bases from J; bases unmatched to any gene: 9. The CDR3 covers 16 residues. Germline-derived CDR1 and CDR2 are SGHTA and FQGNSA. The CDR3 bases are TGTGCCAGCAGCTTTTGGGCGGGAGGGCCCGGAGAGACCCAGTACTTC. It is translated as CASSFWAGGPGETQYF.

This clonotype was counted a few times. The rearrangement joins TRBV7-2 to TRBJ1-5; D not certain. Between the trimmed V and J ends, which lost 1 base and 3 bases, there was a span of 10 bases. This CDR3 has 15 amino acids. Germline CDR1 reads SGHTA; CDR2 reads FQGNSA. Here the CDR3 DNA reads TGTGCCAGCAGCTTAGATAATAGTGTCAATCAGCCCCAGCATTTT. This sequence encodes CASSLDNSVNQPQHF.

The chain recombines TRBV2 with TRBJ1-5; tentatively, D is TRBD1 (5 bases). Looked up from germline, CDR1 is SNHLY and CDR2 is FYNNEI. V lost 5 bases and J lost 0, with 11 bases in between. This CDR3 has 15 amino acids. CDR3 coding DNA: TGTGCCAGCAGTTCCGACAGTTATAGCAATCAGCCCCAGCATTTT. Protein sequence: CASSSDSYSNQPQHF.

This clonotype was observed a few times. The chain has TRBV19 and TRBJ2-1, with 7 bases aligning to TRBD2. Trimming at V came to 4 bases and at J to 0 bases, leaving 9 bases not matched to a gene. This CDR3 spans 17 amino acids. Germline assignment: CDR1 LNHDA and CDR2 SQIVND (reference sequence). The CDR3 sequence: CASSRGWGGPSYNEQFF. For the CDR3, the DNA is TGTGCCAGTAGTAGGGGTTGGGGGGGTCCCTCCTACAATGAGCAGTTCTTC.

This clonotype was counted at least ten times. CDR3 in DNA: TGTGCCAGCAACTACCTCAGGGGCTCTGGGGCCAACGTCCTGACTTTC. Its protein is CASNYLRGSGANVLTF. The gene calls are TRBV28 and TRBJ2-6; maybe TRBD1 (6 bases). The CDR3 spans 16 residues. V was clipped by 7 bases and J by 0 bases, with 13 bases between them. Germline values: CDR1 MDHEN, CDR2 SYDVKM.

This clonotype was picked up a small number of times. V gene TRBV20-1 combines with J gene TRBJ1-6; possible D gene TRBD1, 6 bases. V was clipped by 5 bases and J by 7 bases, with 18 bases between them. This CDR3 contains 15 residues. The germline gives CDR1 DFQATT, CDR2 SNEGSKA (reference sequence). CDR3 residues: CSAPRRGQRNSPLHF. CDR3 in DNA: TGCAGTGCTCCCCGAAGAGGACAGCGGAATTCACCCCTCCACTTT.

This clonotype was seen at least ten times. The chain couples TRBV7-8 to TRBJ2-3; perhaps D is TRBD1 or TRBD2 (6 bases each). V lost 3 bases, J lost 0 bases, and 10 bases lay in between. This CDR3 spans 15 amino acids. Germline V CDR1 and CDR2: SGHVS, FQNEAQ. The CDR3 coding sequence is TGTGCCAGCAGCTTGAGGGGGACTAGCACAGATACGCAGTATTTT. Amino acids: CASSLRGTSTDTQYF.

This clonotype appeared a few times. V and J are TRBV18 and TRBJ2-1, with 15 positions matching TRBD2. The J segment lost 0 bases and the V segment lost 0 bases, leaving 0 bases of the junction unmatched. The CDR3 is 18 residues long. Germline CDR1 and CDR2: KGHSH and LQKENI. This chain's CDR3 is CASSPPGLAGGSYNEQFF. Here the CDR3 DNA reads TGTGCCAGCTCACCACCGGGACTAGCGGGAGGCTCCTACAATGAGCAGTTCTTC.

The chain carries TRBV12-3 or TRBV12-4 and TRBJ1-2; 7 nucleotides line up with TRBD1. The CDR3 loop spans 14 amino acids. J lost 4 bases, V lost 4 bases, and 6 bases had no gene match. The CDR3 protein is CASSSQAGGYGYTF. The CDR3, as DNA: TGTGCCAGCAGTTCCCAGGCAGGGGGCTATGGCTACACCTTC.

This clonotype has at least ten counts. This rearrangement joins TRBV23-1 to TRBJ2-1; D not certain. TRBV23-1 is treated as an ORF (open reading frame) with a function not yet certain. CDR3 length equals 18 residues. Trimming took off 2 bases at V and 6 bases at J, with 23 bases between the two ends. In DNA, the CDR3 is TGCGCCAGCAGTCAAAGGGCGATTGGGCCTGCGTCAGGCAATGAGCAGTTCTTC. Residues: CASSQRAIGPASGNEQFF.

This chain connects TRBV29-1 to TRBJ2-5; D possibly corresponds to TRBD1 (7 bases). This CDR3 contains 14 residues. Trimming stripped 1 base from V and 5 bases from J, with 14 bases between. CDR1 and CDR2 from the germline V gene are SQVTM and ANQGSEA. The DNA for the CDR3 is TGCAGCGTTGAAGGCCACAGGGGAGGCGAGACCCAGTACTTC. It is translated as CSVEGHRGGETQYF.

This clonotype was seen only a few times. The chain is built from TRBV27 and TRBJ1-6; TRBD1 aligns across 7 bases. V trimming: 4 bases; J trimming: 10 bases; junction bases outside the gene matches: 7. The V gene's germline CDR1 is MNHEY and CDR2 SMNVEV (reference sequence). The CDR3 has 14 residues. CDR3 DNA sequence: TGTGCCAGCAGTTCTGACAGGGTCGCCTCACCCCTCCACTTT. Protein: CASSSDRVASPLHF.

CDR3 in DNA: TGTGCCAGCAGCTCAGGACAGCCCGGCACTGAAGCTTTCTTT. Its protein product is CASSSGQPGTEAFF. This chain connects TRBV12-3 or TRBV12-4 to TRBJ1-1, with TRBD1 as a possible D gene (6 bases). This CDR3 is 14 amino acids long. V lost 6 bases and J lost 4, with 15 bases in between.

The genes are TRBV20-1 and TRBJ1-4, with D possibly TRBD1 on 6 matching bases. V shed 0 bases and J shed 8 bases, with 16 bases lying between them. CDR3 length equals 15 residues. Germline V gene data show CDR1 as DFQATT and CDR2 as SNEGSKA (reference sequence). The CDR3 sequence: CSARDRAQGGEKLFF. In nucleotides, the CDR3 is TGCAGTGCTAGAGATCGGGCACAGGGAGGGGAAAAACTGTTTTTT.

This rearrangement joins TRBV20-1 to TRBJ1-1, with TRBD1 as a possible D gene (6 bases). Germline-derived CDR1 and CDR2 are DFQATT and SNEGSKA (reference sequence). The ends were cut back, 5 bases at V and 4 bases at J, with 11 bases in the middle. The CDR3 consists of 12 residues. CDR3 amino acids: CSAVPGATEAFF. CDR3 DNA: TGCAGTGCTGTTCCAGGGGCCACTGAAGCTTTCTTT.

The rearrangement uses TRBV6-1 and TRBJ1-5; tentatively, D is TRBD1 (6 bases). The V end was cut by 8 bases, the J end by 4 bases, with 18 bases between. This CDR3 has 15 amino acids. Germline CDR1 reads MNHNS; CDR2 reads SASEGT. The DNA of the CDR3 is TGTGCCAGCCGGCGACCGACAGGCCGAAATCAGCCCCAGCATTTT. Encoded protein: CASRRPTGRNQPQHF.

The chain carries TRBV24-1 and TRBJ2-4; 8 bases align to TRBD1. J was trimmed by 7 bases and V by 5 bases; bases with no gene match: 6. CDR1 and CDR2 (germline): KGHDR, SFDVKD. CDR3 size: 14 residues. CDR3 bases: TGTGCCACCAGTGCCCCAGGGGGCGAGAACATTCAGTACTTC. Translating it yields CATSAPGGENIQYF.

This clonotype was seen only a few times. This chain links TRBV20-1 with TRBJ2-1, with TRBD2 matching 9 bases. V lost 6 bases and J lost 9; bases outside the gene matches: 12. The CDR3 runs 14 residues. Germline loops: CDR1 DFQATT, CDR2 SNEGSKA (reference sequence). The CDR3 region is CSATTAGGVREQFF. CDR3 DNA: TGCAGTGCGACGACCGCGGGAGGGGTGCGTGAGCAGTTCTTC.

This clonotype was seen once. V and J are TRBV27 and TRBJ2-5, with TRBD2 identical over 7 bases. The germline gives CDR1 MNHEY, CDR2 SMNVEV (reference sequence). Losses at the gene ends were 3 bases for V and 5 bases for J; bases not matched to a gene: 3. CDR3 length equals 13 residues. This CDR3 reads CASSFGGGETQYF. In DNA, the CDR3 is TGTGCCAGCAGTTTCGGGGGAGGGGAGACCCAGTACTTC.

The sample holds a few counts of this clonotype. The chain has TRBV29-1 and TRBJ1-2, with 8 positions matching TRBD1. V was clipped by 5 bases and J by 4 bases; unmatched bases: 12. There are 15 residues in the CDR3. Germline V gene lookup returns CDR1 SQVTM and CDR2 ANQGSEA. This CDR3 reads CSVPGGGTGGYGYTF. The CDR3 DNA reads as TGCAGCGTTCCCGGGGGCGGGACAGGCGGCTATGGCTACACCTTC.

The chain is built from TRBV14 and TRBJ2-1; 7 nucleotides match TRBD2. The junction had 8 bases not matched to a gene; V was cut back by 0 bases and J by 3 bases. This CDR3 is built from 17 residues. Germline CDR1 reads SGHDN; CDR2 reads FVKESK. CDR3 sequence: CASSQDYGRTSYNEQFF. In DNA form, the CDR3 reads TGTGCCAGCAGCCAAGACTACGGGAGGACTAGCTACAATGAGCAGTTCTTC.

This clonotype was observed a few times. CDR3 DNA: TGCAGCGTCCATTCGATGGCGGGAGTGTCTCCAGATACGCAGTATTTT. Its translation is CSVHSMAGVSPDTQYF. The chain couples TRBV29-1 to TRBJ2-3, with 7 positions matching TRBD2. Trimming cost V 6 bases and J 4 bases; bases outside gene matches: 16. Germline CDR1 is SQVTM and CDR2 is ANQGSEA. This CDR3 is built from 16 residues.

This clonotype was seen at least ten times. The V and J genes are TRBV6-6 and TRBJ2-7; 7 positions match TRBD1. The CDR3 runs 15 residues. Trimming cost V 6 bases and J 4 bases; bases outside gene matches: 12. Germline V CDR1 and CDR2: MNHNY, SVGAGI (reference sequence). The CDR3, as DNA: TGTGCCAGCAGCGGACAGGATGTCTTATCTTACGAGCAGTACTTC. The encoded protein is CASSGQDVLSYEQYF.

This sequence joins TRBV28 and TRBJ2-7; TRBD1 aligns across 7 bases. Germline V gene lookup returns CDR1 MDHEN and CDR2 SYDVKM. The V segment lost 5 bases and the J segment 3 bases; nucleotides outside the gene matches: 10. There are 15 residues in the CDR3. The CDR3 region is CASSEIGTANYEQYF. In nucleotides, the CDR3 is TGTGCCAGCAGTGAAATCGGGACAGCTAACTACGAGCAGTACTTC.

V and J are TRBV15 and TRBJ2-1; D assignment may be TRBD1 or TRBD2 (5 bases each). In germline, CDR1 is LNHNV, CDR2 YYDKDF (reference sequence). CDR3 length: 15 amino acids. V was cut by 0 bases and J by 6 bases, with 12 bases left in between. CDR3 protein: CATSRDLAGSNEQFF. Here the CDR3 DNA reads TGTGCCACCAGCAGAGATTTGGCAGGGAGCAATGAGCAGTTCTTC. The variable domain in full, with the rest retrieved from reference TRBV15 and TRBJ2-1, is DAMVIQNPRYQVTQFGKPVTLSCSQTLNHNVMYWYQQKSSQAPKLLFHYYDKDFNNEADTPDNFQSRRPNTSFCFLDIRSPGLGDTAMYLCATSRDLAGSNEQFFGPGTRLTVL.

The sample holds one count of this clonotype. The chain has TRBV4-3 and TRBJ2-7, with 7 bases matching TRBD2. This CDR3 contains 15 residues. The ends lost 1 base at V and 0 bases at J; junction bases unmatched: 3. Germline CDR1 reads LGHNA; CDR2 reads YSLEER. In DNA, the CDR3 is TGCGCCAGCAGCCAAGGCCGGGGGGTCTCCTACGAGCAGTACTTC. Encoded protein: CASSQGRGVSYEQYF.